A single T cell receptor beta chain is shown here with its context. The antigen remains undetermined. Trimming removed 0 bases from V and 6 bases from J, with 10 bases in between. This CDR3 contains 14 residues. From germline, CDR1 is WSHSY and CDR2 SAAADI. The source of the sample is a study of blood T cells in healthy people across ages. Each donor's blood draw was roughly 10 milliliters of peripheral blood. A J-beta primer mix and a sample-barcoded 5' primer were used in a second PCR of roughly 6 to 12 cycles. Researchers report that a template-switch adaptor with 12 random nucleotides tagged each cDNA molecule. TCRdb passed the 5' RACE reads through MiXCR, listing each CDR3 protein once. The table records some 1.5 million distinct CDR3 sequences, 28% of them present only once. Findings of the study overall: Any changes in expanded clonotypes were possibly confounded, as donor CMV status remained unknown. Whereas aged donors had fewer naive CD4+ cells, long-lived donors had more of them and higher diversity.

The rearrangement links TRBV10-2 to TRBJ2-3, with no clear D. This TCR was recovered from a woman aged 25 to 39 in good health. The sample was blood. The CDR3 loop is CASSESVSPDTQYF. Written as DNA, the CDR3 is TGCGCCAGCAGTGAGTCCGTTAGCCCGGATACGCAGTATTTT.